A single sample is the source of the 11 T cell receptor beta chains below, sequenced in a study of immune evolution from preneoplasia to lung adenocarcinoma. Profiled with immunoSEQ multiplex PCR; TCRdb holds only in-frame clones, not every one. The sample has about 5,000 clones; roughly 88% are singletons. Sample: FFPE lung adenocarcinoma in situ tissue. These receptors were obtained from a person between 70 and 80 years old with lung adenocarcinoma.

This clone was seen just once. This chain links TRBV28 with TRBJ2-7, with unresolved D. Germline V gene lookup returns CDR1 MDHEN and CDR2 SYDVKM. The CDR3 consists of 16 residues. With 5 bases removed from V and 2 bases from J, the gap between germline ends came to 19 bases. The CDR3 bases are TGTGCCAGCAGTCCGTCGAGGACCCTCATCGCCTACGAGCAGTACTTC. This translates into CASSPSRTLIAYEQYF.

J is TRBJ2-7 and V is TRBV30, with 7 bases lining up with TRBD2. Trimming removed 8 bases from V and 5 bases from J; junction bases left unmatched: 18. The germline gives CDR1 GTSNPN, CDR2 SVGIG (reference sequence). The CDR3 covers 15 residues. CDR3 DNA sequence: TGTGCCCTACTTTTCCGGGGGAGGGCCGTCGACGAGCAGTACTTC. The encoded protein is CALLFRGRAVDEQYF. Complete variable domain (other parts from reference TRBV30 and TRBJ2-7): SQTIHQWPATLVQPVGSPLSLECTVEGTSNPNLYWYRQAAGRGLQLLFYSVGIGQISSEVPQNLSASRPQDRQFILSSKKLLLSDSGFYLCALLFRGRAVDEQYFGPGTRLTVT.

The rearrangement links TRBV6-1 to TRBJ1-2; 10 positions match TRBD1. CDR3 length equals 15 residues. Germline CDR1 reads MNHNS; CDR2 reads SASEGT. The J segment lost 6 bases and the V segment lost 5 bases, leaving 9 bases of the junction unmatched. The CDR3 region is CASSPLDRGTNGYTF. CDR3 DNA sequence: TGTGCCAGCAGTCCGTTGGACAGGGGGACGAATGGCTACACCTTC.

The genes are TRBV5-1 and TRBJ2-2, with D perhaps given as TRBD1 or TRBD2 (6 bases each). Germline lookup yields CDR1 SGHRS and CDR2 YFSETQ. This CDR3 has 15 residues. Deletions cut 2 bases from V and 3 bases from J, with 11 bases between. The CDR3: CASSFRGLDTGELFF. CDR3 in DNA: TGCGCCAGCAGCTTTCGGGGGCTGGACACCGGGGAGCTGTTTTTT.

V is TRBV29-1 and J is TRBJ2-5; D tentatively reads TRBD1 or TRBD2 (5 bases each). V was shortened by 6 bases and J by 0 bases, with 20 bases between the two germline ends. CDR3 size: 16 residues. Germline values: CDR1 SQVTM, CDR2 ANQGSEA. CDR3 in DNA: TGCAGCGTGGATGGGAGCCTCAGGGTACACCAAGAGACCCAGTACTTC. Its translation is CSVDGSLRVHQETQYF. The full variable domain, completed using reference TRBV29-1 and TRBJ2-5, is SAVISQKPSRDICQRGTSLTIQCQVDSQVTMMFWYRQQPGQSLTLIATANQGSEATYESGFVIDKFPISRPNLTFSTLTVSNMSPEDSSIYLCSVDGSLRVHQETQYFGPGTRLLVL.

V is TRBV12-5 and J is TRBJ2-3; 10 bases map to TRBD2. V was clipped by 3 bases and J by 0 bases; unmatched bases: 6. The CDR3 spans 17 residues. The V gene's germline CDR1 is LGHNT and CDR2 FRNRAP. The DNA for the CDR3 is TGTGCTAGTGGTTTAGGAGCGGGAGGGACTAGCACAGATACGCAGTATTTT. Encoded protein: CASGLGAGGTSTDTQYF.

This rearrangement joins TRBV18 to TRBJ2-7; D is uncertain. Germline CDR1 KGHSH, CDR2 LQKENI. V lost 3 bases to trimming and J lost 3 bases, with 15 bases between them. This CDR3 spans 15 amino acids. The CDR3 here is CASSPRPNEDYEQYF. As DNA, the CDR3 is TGTGCCAGCTCACCCCGCCCTAACGAAGACTACGAGCAGTACTTC.

The gene calls are TRBV28 and TRBJ1-5; tentatively, D is TRBD1 (5 bases). V was clipped by 2 bases and J by 7 bases, with 12 bases between them. CDR1 is MDHEN and CDR2 is SYDVKM in the germline V gene. The CDR3 loop spans 14 amino acids. CDR3 sequence (DNA): TGTGCCAGCAGTTTAGGGGCAGGGAGGCAGCCCCAGCATTTT. This encodes CASSLGAGRQPQHF.

This chain connects TRBV27 to TRBJ2-7, with D uncertain. CDR1 and CDR2 from the germline V gene are MNHEY and SMNVEV (reference sequence). The CDR3 covers 17 residues. V was trimmed by 2 bases and J by 0 bases, leaving 17 bases between them. The CDR3 spells CASSLRFRPIYSYEQYF. The CDR3 DNA follows: TGTGCCAGCAGTTTAAGATTCAGACCCATATACTCCTACGAGCAGTACTTC.

The chain carries TRBV11-2 and TRBJ2-5; possibly TRBD1 for D (6 bases). Trimming took off 3 bases at V and 5 bases at J, with 10 bases between the two ends. Germline V gene lookup returns CDR1 SGHAT and CDR2 FQNNGV. There are 13 residues in the CDR3. CDR3 sequence reads: CASSFDRLETQYF. The CDR3 coding sequence is TGTGCCAGCAGCTTCGACAGGTTGGAGACCCAGTACTTC.

V usage is TRBV19 and J usage is TRBJ1-3; no clear D. Trimming took off 4 bases at V and 3 bases at J, with 13 bases between the two ends. The germline V gene encodes CDR1 LNHDA and CDR2 SQIVND (reference sequence). CDR3 size: 15 residues. The CDR3 spells CASSSRARSGNTIYF. The DNA for the CDR3 is TGTGCCAGTAGTAGTCGGGCTCGAAGTGGAAACACCATATATTTT.